This T cell receptor (beta chain) was documented in a study of blood T cell repertoires in COVID-19. Background on the study: Samples representing acute and convalescent COVID-19 were sourced from the United States, Italy and Spain.

The method was immunoSEQ multiplex PCR; TCRdb's version includes in-frame clones alone and lacks a portion of them. The table lists over 350,000 clones, around 90% of them singletons, with just under 2% in the top ten. Clinical histories supplied by participants themselves formed the basis of cohort assignment. Material: PBMCs or T cells enriched from blood (not recorded which). The sequence came from a woman aged 18-29 years with acute COVID-19.

CDR3 in DNA: TGTGCTAGTGGTTTGGTACAGCCACTAGCGGGAACCGGGGAGCTGTTTTTT. Encoded protein: CASGLVQPLAGTGELFF. The chain has TRBV12-5 and TRBJ2-2; TRBD2 matches 10 bases. Germline CDR1 and CDR2: LGHNT and FRNRAP. The CDR3 has 17 amino acids. V shed 0 bases and J 5 bases; nucleotides not matched to a gene: 6.